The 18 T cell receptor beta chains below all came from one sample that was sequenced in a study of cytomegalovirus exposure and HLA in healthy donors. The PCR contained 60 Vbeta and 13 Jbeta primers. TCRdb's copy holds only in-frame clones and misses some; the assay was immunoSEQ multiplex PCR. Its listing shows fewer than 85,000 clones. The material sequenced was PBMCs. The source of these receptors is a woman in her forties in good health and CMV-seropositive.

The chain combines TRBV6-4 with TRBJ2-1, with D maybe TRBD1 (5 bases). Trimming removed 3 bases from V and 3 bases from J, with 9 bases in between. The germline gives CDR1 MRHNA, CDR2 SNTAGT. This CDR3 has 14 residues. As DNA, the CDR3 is TGTGCCAGCAGTGAGCGGACATTCTACAATGAGCAGTTCTTC. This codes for CASSERTFYNEQFF.

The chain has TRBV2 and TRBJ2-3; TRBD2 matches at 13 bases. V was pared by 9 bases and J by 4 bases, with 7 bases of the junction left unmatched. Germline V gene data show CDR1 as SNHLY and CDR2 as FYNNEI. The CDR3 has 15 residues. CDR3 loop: CASQRLAGGADTQYF. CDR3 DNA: TGTGCCAGTCAGAGACTAGCGGGAGGCGCAGATACGCAGTATTTT. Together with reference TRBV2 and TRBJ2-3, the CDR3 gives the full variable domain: EPEVTQTPSHQVTQMGQEVILRCVPISNHLYFYWYRQILGQKVEFLVSFYNNEISEKSEIFDDQFSVERPDGSNFTLKIRSTKLEDSAMYFCASQRLAGGADTQYFGPGTRLTVL.

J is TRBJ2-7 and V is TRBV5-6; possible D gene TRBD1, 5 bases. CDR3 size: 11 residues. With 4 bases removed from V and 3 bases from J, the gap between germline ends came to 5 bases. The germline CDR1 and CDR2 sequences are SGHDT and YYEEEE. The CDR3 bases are TGTGCCAGCAGCGACAGCTACGAGCAGTACTTC. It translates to CASSDSYEQYF.

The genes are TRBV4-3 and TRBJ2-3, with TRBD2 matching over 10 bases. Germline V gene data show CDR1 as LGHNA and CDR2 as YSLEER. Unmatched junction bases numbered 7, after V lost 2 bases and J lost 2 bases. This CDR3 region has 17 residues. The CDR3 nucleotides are TGCGCCAGCAGCCAAACCACCCTAGCGGGGGTCACAGATACGCAGTATTTT. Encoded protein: CASSQTTLAGVTDTQYF.

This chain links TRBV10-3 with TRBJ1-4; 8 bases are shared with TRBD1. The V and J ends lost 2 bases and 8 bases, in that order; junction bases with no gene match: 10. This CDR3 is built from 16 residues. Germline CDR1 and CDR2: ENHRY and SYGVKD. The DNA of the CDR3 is TGTGCCATCAGTGAGACAAGGACAGGGATTCAGGAAAAACTGTTTTTT. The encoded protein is CAISETRTGIQEKLFF.

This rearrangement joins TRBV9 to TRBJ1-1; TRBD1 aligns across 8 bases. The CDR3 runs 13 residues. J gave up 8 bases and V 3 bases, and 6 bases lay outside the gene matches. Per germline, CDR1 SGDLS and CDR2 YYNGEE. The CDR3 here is CASSATGGQEAFF. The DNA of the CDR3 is TGTGCCAGCAGCGCTACAGGGGGACAAGAAGCTTTCTTT.

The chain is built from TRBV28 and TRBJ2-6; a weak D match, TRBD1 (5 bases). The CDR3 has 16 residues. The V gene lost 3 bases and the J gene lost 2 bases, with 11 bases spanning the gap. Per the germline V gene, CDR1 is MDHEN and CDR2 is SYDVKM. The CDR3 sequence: CASSLSRGTGANVLTF. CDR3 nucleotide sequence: TGTGCCAGCAGTTTGTCTAGGGGCACTGGGGCCAACGTCCTGACTTTC.

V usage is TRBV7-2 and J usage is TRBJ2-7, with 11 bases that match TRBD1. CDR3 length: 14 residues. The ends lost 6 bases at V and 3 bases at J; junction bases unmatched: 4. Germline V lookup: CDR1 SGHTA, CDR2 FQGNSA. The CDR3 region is CASSYGTGGYEQYF. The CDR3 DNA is TGTGCCAGCAGTTACGGGACAGGGGGCTACGAGCAGTACTTC.

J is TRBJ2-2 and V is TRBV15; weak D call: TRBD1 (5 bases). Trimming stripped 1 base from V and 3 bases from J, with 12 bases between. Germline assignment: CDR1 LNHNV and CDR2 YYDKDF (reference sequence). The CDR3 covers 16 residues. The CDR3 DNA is TGTGCCACCAGCAGAGCAGGGAATCGTCACACCGGGGAGCTGTTTTTT. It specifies CATSRAGNRHTGELFF.

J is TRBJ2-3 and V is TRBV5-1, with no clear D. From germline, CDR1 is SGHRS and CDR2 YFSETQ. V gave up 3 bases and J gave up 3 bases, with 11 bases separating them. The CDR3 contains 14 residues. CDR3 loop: CASSWAPQTDTQYF. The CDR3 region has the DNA TGCGCCAGCAGCTGGGCCCCCCAGACAGATACGCAGTATTTT.

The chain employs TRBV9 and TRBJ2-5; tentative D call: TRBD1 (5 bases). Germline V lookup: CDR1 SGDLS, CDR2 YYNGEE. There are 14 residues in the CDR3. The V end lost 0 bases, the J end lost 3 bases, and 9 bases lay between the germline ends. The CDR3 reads CASSVGGPKETQYF. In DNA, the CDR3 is TGTGCCAGCAGCGTAGGGGGCCCCAAAGAGACCCAGTACTTC.

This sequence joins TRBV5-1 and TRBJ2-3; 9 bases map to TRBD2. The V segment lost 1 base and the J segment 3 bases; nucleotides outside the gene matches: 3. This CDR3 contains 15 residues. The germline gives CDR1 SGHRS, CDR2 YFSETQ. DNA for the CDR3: TGCGCCAGCAGCTTGAATCTAGCGGGAACAGATACGCAGTATTTT. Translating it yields CASSLNLAGTDTQYF.

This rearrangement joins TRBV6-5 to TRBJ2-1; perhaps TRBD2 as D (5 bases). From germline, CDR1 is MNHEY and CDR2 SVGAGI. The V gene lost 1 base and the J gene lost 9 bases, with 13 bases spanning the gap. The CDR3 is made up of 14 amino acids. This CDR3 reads CASSYFSSKGEQFF. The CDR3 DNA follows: TGTGCCAGCAGTTACTTTTCTAGCAAGGGTGAGCAGTTCTTC.

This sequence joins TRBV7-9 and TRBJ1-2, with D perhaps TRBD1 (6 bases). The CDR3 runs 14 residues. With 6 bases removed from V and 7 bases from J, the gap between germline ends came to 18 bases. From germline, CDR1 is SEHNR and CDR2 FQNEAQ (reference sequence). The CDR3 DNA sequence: TGTGCCAGCAGTTACCTTGGCGGGGGCGGTGGCTACACCTTC. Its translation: CASSYLGGGGGYTF. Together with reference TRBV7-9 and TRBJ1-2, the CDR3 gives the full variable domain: DTGVSQNPRHKITKRGQNVTFRCDPISEHNRLYWYRQTLGQGPEFLTYFQNEAQLEKSRLLSDRFSAERPKGSFSTLEIQRTEQGDSAMYLCASSYLGGGGGYTFGSGTRLTVV.

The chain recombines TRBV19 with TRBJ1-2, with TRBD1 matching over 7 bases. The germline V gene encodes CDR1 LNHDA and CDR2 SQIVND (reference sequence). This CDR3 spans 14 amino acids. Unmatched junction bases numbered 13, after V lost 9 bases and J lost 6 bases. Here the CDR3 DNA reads TGTGCCAGCAGGGGACAGAACCTAGGGGATGGCTACACCTTC. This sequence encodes CASRGQNLGDGYTF.

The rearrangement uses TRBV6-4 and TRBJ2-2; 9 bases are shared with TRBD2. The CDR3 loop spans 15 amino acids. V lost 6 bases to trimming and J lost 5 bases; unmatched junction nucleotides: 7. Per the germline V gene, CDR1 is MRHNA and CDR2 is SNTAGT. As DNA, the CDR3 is TGTGCCAGCAGCCTCGCGGGGGGGCAAACCGGGGAGCTGTTTTTT. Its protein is CASSLAGGQTGELFF.

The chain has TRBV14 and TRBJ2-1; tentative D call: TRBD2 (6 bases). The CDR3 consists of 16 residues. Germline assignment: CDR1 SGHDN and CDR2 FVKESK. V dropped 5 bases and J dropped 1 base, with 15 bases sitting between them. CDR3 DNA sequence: TGTGCCAGCAGCTTTACTAGCTTTGGGTCCTACAATGAGCAGTTCTTC. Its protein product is CASSFTSFGSYNEQFF.

The CDR3 bases are TGTGCCAGCAGCCCCCGCCGAAACCCGAGTTCCAATGAGCAGTTCTTC. It is translated as CASSPRRNPSSNEQFF. This chain joins TRBV13 and TRBJ2-1; unclear D gene. V lost 5 bases and J 6 bases, leaving 20 bases between the germline ends. This CDR3 is 16 amino acids long. Germline values: CDR1 PRHDT, CDR2 FYEKMQ (reference sequence).